This entry features one TCR beta chain sequence. What antigen it recognizes has not been identified. The record has no base qualities; no much larger clone is one base away. For sequencing of the TCRbeta CDR3 region, genomic DNA was extracted from the sorted cells. The immunoSEQ Assay was used to sequence the TCRbeta CDR3 regions. TCRdb limited this immuneACCESS table to in-frame rearrangements with V and J called. A share of clones is missing; checked studies link under half to unresolved V genes, and the rest is unexplained. A total of approximately 57,000 clones appear in this sample, about 83% of them only once. Clones ranked in the top ten supply about 3.1% of the sample. Patients with a history of autoimmune disease or receiving systemic immunosuppression were excluded from the trial. Peripheral blood for TCR sequencing was collected from all dose cohorts at baseline, on cycle 4 day 1, and on cycle 7 day 1. The samples were taken from a phase I, first-in-human, multicenter, open-label dose-escalation trial of ivuxolimab. The trial enrolled adults with locally advanced or metastatic head and neck squamous cell, hepatocellular, melanoma or renal cell carcinoma. Before TCR sequencing, CD4+ T cells and CD8+ T cells from peripheral blood were sorted into separate populations.

There are 15 amino acids in the CDR3, from cysteine to phenylalanine inclusive. The kept DNA is CDR3 alone, 45 bases in frame from the first base. Via the germline V gene (reference sequence), CDR1 is LNHNV and CDR2 YYDKDF. Germline trimming amounts to 3 bases on V and 4 bases on J, with 6 as the count of junction bases outside the gene matches. This sample was taken from a study of OX40 agonist ivuxolimab in advanced cancers. Concerning the study at large: Ivuxolimab, which targeted the costimulatory receptor OX40 (CD134), was an agonistic, fully human IgG2 monoclonal antibody. The point of sequencing TCRbeta in the periphery was to test whether ivuxolimab changed TCR sequence diversity and drove clonal T-cell expansion. Partial responses occurred in three dose-escalation patients, of whom one had hepatocellular carcinoma and two had cutaneous melanoma. Intravenous ivuxolimab was administered to patients every 2 weeks at six dose levels: 0.01, 0.1, 0.3, 1.5, 3 and 10 mg/kg. The dose-escalation cohort was 80% to 90% male with a mean age of roughly 60 years, ranging from 23 to 79. Patients were allowed to have had prior anti-PD-1, anti-PD-L1 or anti-CTLA-4 therapy, and around two fifths of the dose-escalation patients had been treated with checkpoint inhibitors. The paper reports the monotherapy dose-escalation portion (N ≈ 50 patients) of the phase I ivuxolimab trial. Among the roughly 52 dose-escalation patients, some 20 had hepatocellular carcinoma, approximately 15 melanoma, 9 renal cell carcinoma and 9 head and neck cancer.

The research as a whole found: In the 0.1-3.0 mg/kg groups, partial responders had among the lowest normalized peripheral clonal expansion, particularly in CD8+ T cells. After ivuxolimab, more expanded clones were found on average in CD8+ T cells than in CD4+ T cells. At doses from 0.1 to 3.0 mg/kg, clonal expansion was seen in both CD4+ and CD8+ blood T cells between baseline and week 6. Which antigens the clonally expanded peripheral T cells were specific for was not determined. Low levels of normalized T-cell clonal expansion were also shown by some nonresponding patients.

The material was CD4+ or CD8+ T cells sorted from blood, obtained in a trial of the OX40 agonist ivuxolimab. The clonotype originates from an adult with an advanced solid tumor such as melanoma, head and neck, liver or kidney cancer. The chain is made from TRBV15 and TRBJ2-7, with TRBD2 identical over 10 junction bases. The CDR3 corresponds to CATSRLLAGEYEQYF. At the DNA level, the sequence is TGTGCCACCAGCAGGCTTCTAGCGGGAGAATACGAGCAGTACTTC. The reference TRBV15 and TRBJ2-7 proteins fill in what lies around the CDR3, so the full variable domain reads DAMVIQNPRYQVTQFGKPVTLSCSQTLNHNVMYWYQQKSSQAPKLLFHYYDKDFNNEADTPDNFQSRRPNTSFCFLDIRSPGLGDTAMYLCATSRLLAGEYEQYFGPGTRLTVT.